Below, one TCR beta chain is given with its context. Its antigen is not yet known. The sample holds no much larger clone one base away, and base qualities are not on file. Instrument used: Illumina HiSeq 1500. TCRdb trimmed the raw reads at Q25, called clones with MiXCR and kept productive beta chains. Rows matching on CDR3 protein sequence are summarized as one entry with the most common DNA and genes. Across this sample there are about 770,000 distinct CDR3 sequences, with 25% to 35% seen only once. Together, the top ten hold over 10% of the sample. This entry is derived from a study of T cell repertoires in cytomegalovirus infection (dated by TCRdb to between 2017 and 2020). The study in broad terms: Recently identified HLA-C-restricted CMV epitopes, whose presentation resists viral immunomodulation, were targeted by peptide stimulations together with well-studied HLA-B-restricted epitopes. Donor HLA type was relevant to the analysis, as public TCR beta signatures indicated carriage of CMV infection together with the matching HLA type.

This specimen's treatment or condition label, per the study, means: in vitro stimulation with specific CMV peptide epitopes to enrich CMV-specific T cells. The CDR3 goes from the cysteine to the phenylalanine over 14 residues. Left in the record is the CDR3 DNA by itself, 42 bases read in frame from the first base. V trim: 6 bases; J trim: 4 bases; unmatched bases: 7. The paper as a whole reports these results and caveats: In both this cohort and an independent roughly 350-donor cohort, the cumulative frequency of public TCR beta family members distinguished carriers of CMV infection plus the relevant HLA type. In the ex vivo response, HLA-C-restricted CMV-specific TCR beta clonotypes were dominant, and in two of eight donors the single most frequent clonotype came from this HLA-C-restricted group.

The source is a human donor in good health (CMV status not recorded). Some clones in this sample may be carry-over from other donors' samples. The starting material was cultured CD8+ T cells from PBMCs, obtained from culture after CMV antigen stimulation. The chain links TRBV12-3 or TRBV12-4 with TRBJ2-7; 9 central nucleotides agree with TRBD2. The CDR3 here reads CASRERGAAYEQYF. The DNA reads as follows: TGTGCCAGCAGGGAGCGGGGGGCCGCGTACGAGCAGTACTTC.